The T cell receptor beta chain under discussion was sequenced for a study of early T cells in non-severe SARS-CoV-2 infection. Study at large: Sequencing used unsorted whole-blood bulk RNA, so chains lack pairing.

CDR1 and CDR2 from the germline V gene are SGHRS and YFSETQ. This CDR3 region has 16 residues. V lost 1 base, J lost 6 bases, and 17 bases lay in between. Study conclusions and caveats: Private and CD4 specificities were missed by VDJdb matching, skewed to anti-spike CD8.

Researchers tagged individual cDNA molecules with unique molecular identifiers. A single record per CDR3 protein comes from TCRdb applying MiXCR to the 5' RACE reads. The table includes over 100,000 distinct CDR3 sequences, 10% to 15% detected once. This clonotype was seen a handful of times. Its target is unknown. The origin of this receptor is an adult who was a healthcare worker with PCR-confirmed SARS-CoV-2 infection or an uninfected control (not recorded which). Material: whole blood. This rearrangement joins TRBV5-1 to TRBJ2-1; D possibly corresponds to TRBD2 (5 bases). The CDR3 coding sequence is TGCGCCAGCAGCTTGTCAGGCGGACTTGCGACCAATGAGCAGTTCTTC. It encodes CASSLSGGLATNEQFF.